Shown below are 17 T cell receptor beta chains from a single sample sequenced in a study of cytomegalovirus exposure and HLA in healthy donors. PCR was performed using 60 Vbeta and 13 Jbeta primers. Produced via immunoSEQ multiplex PCR; TCRdb's table is partial and in-frame only. The sample includes some 200,000 clones, roughly 80% of them seen just once. Material: PBMCs. The source of these receptors is a female donor in good health and CMV-seronegative.

This chain joins TRBV27 and TRBJ1-1, with D unclear. The CDR3 is made up of 15 amino acids. Trimming removed 3 bases at V and 1 base at J, with 12 bases between. Per the germline V gene, CDR1 is MNHEY and CDR2 is SMNVEV (reference sequence). The CDR3 sequence is CASSFHTGGNTEAFF. The CDR3 bases are TGTGCCAGCAGTTTCCATACGGGAGGGAACACTGAAGCTTTCTTT.

The chain is built from TRBV19 and TRBJ2-7, with 9 bases lining up with TRBD1. The CDR3 is 16 amino acids. Germline V CDR1 and CDR2: LNHDA, SQIVND (reference sequence). With V trimmed by 6 bases and J by 6 bases, 15 bases remained unmatched. The CDR3 nucleotides read TGTGCCAGTAGAGAGGATGACAGGGGGGTTTACTCCGAGCAGTACTTC. It encodes CASREDDRGVYSEQYF.

The gene calls are TRBV19 and TRBJ1-5, with D hard to call. The CDR3 consists of 14 residues. Germline V gene data show CDR1 as LNHDA and CDR2 as SQIVND (reference sequence). Trimming stripped 7 bases from V and 0 bases from J, with 10 bases between. In DNA, the CDR3 is TGTGCCAGTATGAAGGGAGATAGCAATCAGCCCCAGCATTTT. It translates to CASMKGDSNQPQHF.

This chain uses TRBV7-2 with TRBJ1-1; D gene uncertain. Germline V lookup: CDR1 SGHTA, CDR2 FQGNSA. With 4 bases removed from V and 5 bases from J, the gap between germline ends came to 11 bases. The CDR3 loop spans 13 amino acids. CDR3 coding DNA: TGTGCCAGCAGCTCCGTCCCCGAGACTGAAGCTTTCTTT. Translated, it gives CASSSVPETEAFF.

The chain uses TRBV19 and TRBJ1-2; the match to TRBD1 covers 7 bases. The CDR3 spans 14 residues. Losses at the gene ends were 2 bases for V and 0 bases for J; bases not matched to a gene: 0. Germline values: CDR1 LNHDA, CDR2 SQIVND (reference sequence). The CDR3 loop reads CASSIQGANYGYTF. CDR3 in DNA: TGTGCCAGTAGTATACAGGGGGCTAACTATGGCTACACCTTC.

The chain has TRBV7-9 and TRBJ2-5, with 8 bases that match TRBD2. CDR3 length: 15 amino acids. The trim removed 4 bases at V and 3 bases at J, leaving 7 bases unmatched. Germline CDR1 reads SEHNR; CDR2 reads FQNEAQ (reference sequence). The CDR3 sequence: CASSSERGIKETQYF. CDR3 DNA sequence: TGTGCCAGCAGCTCCGAGCGGGGGATAAAAGAGACCCAGTACTTC.

This clone was detected only a few times. The chain employs TRBV27 and TRBJ1-1; possibly TRBD1 for D (5 bases). Germline V gene lookup returns CDR1 MNHEY and CDR2 SMNVEV (reference sequence). The CDR3 is 14 residues long. Trimming pared 1 base from V and 4 bases from J, leaving 10 bases between. The CDR3 nucleotides are TGTGCCAGCAGTTTATTCCGGGGGGGCACTGAAGCTTTCTTT. Its translation: CASSLFRGGTEAFF.

This clone came up a few times. This chain connects TRBV6-1 to TRBJ1-2, with a tentative D call TRBD1 (6 bases). The CDR3 consists of 14 residues. Germline V gene lookup returns CDR1 MNHNS and CDR2 SASEGT. V lost 6 bases and J lost 0, with 11 bases in between. CDR3: CASSRDTSNYGYTF. DNA of the CDR3: TGTGCCAGCAGCCGGGACACTTCTAACTATGGCTACACCTTC.

V and J are TRBV5-4 and TRBJ2-1; 13 bases match TRBD2. J lost 2 bases, V lost 1 base, and 3 bases had no gene match. Germline V gene sequence: CDR1 SGHNT, CDR2 YYREEE (reference sequence). There are 17 residues in the CDR3. CDR3 DNA: TGTGCCAGCAGCTTGTTGGGACTAGCGGGGACCTACAATGAGCAGTTCTTC. Its protein product is CASSLLGLAGTYNEQFF.

The rearrangement joins TRBV7-9 to TRBJ2-7; 7 bases agree with TRBD2. The germline CDR1 and CDR2 sequences are SEHNR and FQNEAQ (reference sequence). The CDR3 totals 15 residues. Unmatched junction bases numbered 9, after V lost 5 bases and J lost 2 bases. This CDR3 reads CASSPFRDYTYEQYF. CDR3 in DNA: TGTGCCAGCAGCCCCTTCCGGGACTACACCTACGAGCAGTACTTC.

The chain couples TRBV10-2 to TRBJ2-7; tentative D call: TRBD1 (5 bases). The CDR3 runs 14 residues. V lost 2 bases and J 2 bases, leaving 10 bases between the germline ends. CDR1 is WSHSY and CDR2 is SAAADI in the germline V gene. CDR3 in DNA: TGCGCCAGCAGTGAGGGCGACAGAGCCTACGAGCAGTACTTC. Translation: CASSEGDRAYEQYF.

The rearrangement joins TRBV6-4 to TRBJ1-2, with 7 bases lining up with TRBD1. V dropped 8 bases and J dropped 5; count of bases not matched to a gene: 11. The CDR3 totals 14 residues. The germline CDR1 and CDR2 sequences are MRHNA and SNTAGT. CDR3 bases: TGTGCCAGCGCCCCGACAGGGACGTTTTATGGCTACACCTTC. The encoded protein is CASAPTGTFYGYTF.

A few counts support this clone. The V and J genes are TRBV19 and TRBJ1-2; TRBD1 matches 9 bases. Germline V gene sequence: CDR1 LNHDA, CDR2 SQIVND (reference sequence). This CDR3 is built from 15 residues. Trimming removed 3 bases from V and 2 bases from J; junction bases left unmatched: 4. Written as DNA, the CDR3 is TGTGCCAGTAGTATCGGCGACAGGGGGAACTATGGCTACACCTTC. Protein product: CASSIGDRGNYGYTF.

This clone was recorded a few times. The rearrangement joins TRBV5-1 to TRBJ1-1, with 9 bases identical to TRBD1. Looked up from germline, CDR1 is SGHRS and CDR2 is YFSETQ. The CDR3 is 17 amino acids. V lost 0 bases and J lost 0; bases outside the gene matches: 6. The CDR3 here is CASSLAGQGQMNTEAFF. CDR3 in DNA: TGCGCCAGCAGCTTGGCGGGACAGGGTCAAATGAACACTGAAGCTTTCTTT.

The CDR3, as DNA: TGTGCCTGGAGTGTACAGCGGGGGGGAATCCATTCCTACAATGAGCAGTTCTTC. This codes for CAWSVQRGGIHSYNEQFF. This chain joins TRBV30 and TRBJ2-1; 10 nucleotides match TRBD2. Germline CDR1 reads GTSNPN; CDR2 reads SVGIG (reference sequence). The CDR3 consists of 18 residues. J was trimmed by 1 base and V by 0 bases; bases with no gene match: 9.

This clone appeared a single time. This chain connects TRBV19 to TRBJ1-5; 7 bases line up with TRBD1. The CDR3 sequence is 16 residues long. J gave up 0 bases and V 7 bases, and 9 bases lay outside the gene matches. The germline CDR1 and CDR2 sequences are LNHDA and SQIVND (reference sequence). The CDR3 DNA sequence: TGTGCCAGTACCCTTCTACAGGGGTATAGCAATCAGCCCCAGCATTTT. Its translation is CASTLLQGYSNQPQHF.

The J gene is TRBJ2-7, the V gene TRBV6-1; weak D call: TRBD1 (6 bases). The V end lost 3 bases, the J end lost 10 bases, and 13 bases lay between the germline ends. Germline CDR1 MNHNS, CDR2 SASEGT. The length of the CDR3 is 12 residues. This CDR3 is CASSEGDIDQYF. CDR3 in DNA: TGTGCCAGCAGTGAGGGGGACATTGATCAGTACTTC.